Listed below are T cell receptor beta chains from one sample, sequenced in a study of response to subunit inactivated influenza vaccine. MiXCR, applied by TCRdb to the RT-PCR reads, yields one record per CDR3 protein. The profile shows some 640,000 distinct CDR3 sequences, about 15% of them singletons. The specimen was PBMCs from blood, collected 14 to 15 days before vaccination. The receptors here all came from a man aged 45-65 years who received an inactivated influenza vaccine. Both conserved end residues are part of each CDR3. The order of the fields is D gene, clone size, J gene, V gene, CDR3 protein, CDR3 DNA. A D gene is named only where the DNA matches it firmly. Only some rows state a clone size, as once, few, many or a class for expanded clones.

d_gene: .; abundance: .; j_gene: TRBJ2-7; v_gene: TRBV27; CDR3aa: CASRYGGEQYF; CDR3nt: TGTGCCAGCCGATATGGGGGAGAGCAGTACTTC
d_gene: TRBD2; abundance: .; j_gene: TRBJ2-1; v_gene: TRBV13; CDR3aa: CASSLGLRGSGGAGEQFF; CDR3nt: TGTGCCAGCAGCTTAGGCCTACGGGGTAGCGGGGGGGCAGGTGAGCAGTTCTTC
d_gene: .; abundance: .; j_gene: TRBJ2-7; v_gene: TRBV5-1; CDR3aa: CASSLGWGGYEQYF; CDR3nt: TGCGCCAGCAGCTTGGGATGGGGCGGCTACGAGCAGTACTTC
d_gene: .; abundance: many; j_gene: TRBJ2-1; v_gene: TRBV15; CDR3aa: CATSRDQPLVGNEQFF; CDR3nt: TGTGCCACCAGCAGAGATCAGCCCCTAGTAGGCAATGAGCAGTTCTTC
d_gene: .; abundance: many; j_gene: TRBJ1-2; v_gene: TRBV4-2; CDR3aa: CASSQSWGLWASYGYTF; CDR3nt: TGTGCCAGCAGCCAGTCCTGGGGGCTATGGGCGAGCTATGGCTACACCTTC
d_gene: TRBD1; abundance: few; j_gene: TRBJ1-2; v_gene: TRBV11-2; CDR3aa: CASSSPRDRQYYGYTF; CDR3nt: TGTGCCAGCAGCTCCCCGAGGGACAGGCAATACTATGGCTACACCTTC
d_gene: .; abundance: few; j_gene: TRBJ2-7; v_gene: TRBV29-1; CDR3aa: CSVEVGGYEQYF; CDR3nt: TGCAGCGTTGAAGTAGGGGGCTACGAGCAGTACTTC
d_gene: TRBD1; abundance: many; j_gene: TRBJ2-3; v_gene: TRBV3-1; CDR3aa: CASSQDRARDTQYF; CDR3nt: TGTGCCAGCAGCCAGGACAGGGCCAGAGATACGCAGTATTTT
d_gene: TRBD1; abundance: few; j_gene: TRBJ1-5; v_gene: TRBV20-1; CDR3aa: CSVNRGQGNQPQHF; CDR3nt: TGCAGTGTTAACCGCGGACAGGGCAATCAGCCCCAGCATTTT
d_gene: TRBD2; abundance: .; j_gene: TRBJ2-1; v_gene: TRBV7-9; CDR3aa: CASSLTSGSYYEQFF; CDR3nt: TGTGCCAGCAGCTTGACTAGCGGGAGCTACTATGAGCAGTTCTTC
d_gene: .; abundance: few; j_gene: TRBJ1-5; v_gene: TRBV28; CDR3aa: CASSTDTFDDQPQHF; CDR3nt: TGTGCCAGCAGCACGGACACCTTCGATGATCAGCCCCAGCATTTT
d_gene: .; abundance: few; j_gene: TRBJ2-2; v_gene: TRBV27; CDR3aa: CASSLEPVPANTGELFF; CDR3nt: TGTGCCAGCAGTTTAGAACCAGTTCCCGCGAACACCGGGGAGCTGTTTTTT
d_gene: .; abundance: few; j_gene: TRBJ1-5; v_gene: TRBV12-3/TRBV12-4; CDR3aa: CASRRQNQPQHF; CDR3nt: TGTGCCAGCAGGCGTCAAAATCAGCCCCAGCATTTT
d_gene: .; abundance: few; j_gene: TRBJ2-1; v_gene: TRBV5-6; CDR3aa: CASSPTRGAFLNEQFF; CDR3nt: TGTGCCAGCAGCCCTACTAGAGGGGCCTTTTTGAATGAGCAGTTCTTC
d_gene: .; abundance: many; j_gene: TRBJ1-3; v_gene: TRBV4-1; CDR3aa: CASSQDRTFAPLSGNTIYF; CDR3nt: TGCGCCAGCAGCCAAGATCGAACTTTTGCACCGCTCTCTGGAAACACCATATATTTT
d_gene: TRBD1; abundance: many; j_gene: TRBJ2-5; v_gene: TRBV25-1; CDR3aa: CASSGQGLETQYF; CDR3nt: TGTGCCAGCAGTGGACAGGGTTTGGAGACCCAGTACTTC
d_gene: .; abundance: few; j_gene: TRBJ2-6; v_gene: TRBV7-9; CDR3aa: CASSLVVIGANVLTF; CDR3nt: TGTGCCAGCAGCTTAGTTGTAATTGGGGCCAACGTCCTGACTTTC
d_gene: TRBD1; abundance: few; j_gene: TRBJ2-1; v_gene: TRBV15; CDR3aa: CATSRDDRVNEQFF; CDR3nt: TGTGCCACCAGCAGAGATGACAGGGTCAATGAGCAGTTCTTC
d_gene: TRBD1; abundance: many; j_gene: TRBJ2-5; v_gene: TRBV20-1; CDR3aa: CSAAGTGGGGYQETQYF; CDR3nt: TGCAGTGCGGCAGGGACAGGAGGAGGGGGGTACCAAGAGACCCAGTACTTC
d_gene: TRBD2; abundance: .; j_gene: TRBJ2-1; v_gene: TRBV15; CDR3aa: CATSRSGRGNEQFF; CDR3nt: TGTGCCACCAGCAGGAGCGGGAGGGGCAATGAGCAGTTCTTC
d_gene: .; abundance: few; j_gene: TRBJ1-1; v_gene: TRBV6-1; CDR3aa: CASADGGAALNTEAFF; CDR3nt: TGTGCCAGCGCCGATGGAGGGGCCGCTTTGAACACTGAAGCTTTCTTT
d_gene: TRBD1; abundance: few; j_gene: TRBJ1-6; v_gene: TRBV27; CDR3aa: CASSLTATGRSPLHF; CDR3nt: TGTGCCAGCAGTTTAACAGCGACAGGGCGTTCACCCCTCCACTTT
d_gene: .; abundance: .; j_gene: TRBJ2-5; v_gene: TRBV4-1; CDR3aa: CASSQETVRETQYF; CDR3nt: TGCGCCAGCAGCCAAGAAACCGTCCGAGAGACCCAGTACTTC
d_gene: .; abundance: few; j_gene: TRBJ1-6; v_gene: TRBV4-3; CDR3aa: CASSQYPQGHLNSPLHF; CDR3nt: TGCGCCAGCAGCCAATACCCTCAGGGCCACCTAAATTCACCCCTCCACTTT
d_gene: .; abundance: few; j_gene: TRBJ2-1; v_gene: TRBV7-2; CDR3aa: CASSLLGSEQFF; CDR3nt: TGTGCCAGCAGCCTCCTCGGGTCTGAGCAGTTCTTC
d_gene: TRBD1; abundance: few; j_gene: TRBJ2-2; v_gene: TRBV9; CDR3aa: CASSVATGAVGGELFF; CDR3nt: TGTGCCAGCAGCGTAGCAACAGGGGCGGTTGGCGGGGAGCTGTTTTTT
d_gene: .; abundance: many; j_gene: TRBJ2-1; v_gene: TRBV28; CDR3aa: CASSLLGGGDNEQFF; CDR3nt: TGTGCCAGCAGTTTATTGGGCGGAGGGGACAATGAGCAGTTCTTC
d_gene: .; abundance: few; j_gene: TRBJ1-5; v_gene: TRBV6-1; CDR3aa: CASSPVVSNQPQHF; CDR3nt: TGTGCCAGCAGTCCGGTTGTCAGCAATCAGCCCCAGCATTTT
d_gene: TRBD2; abundance: .; j_gene: TRBJ2-1; v_gene: TRBV12-3/TRBV12-4; CDR3aa: CASSPGTSLGWYNEQFF; CDR3nt: TGTGCCAGCAGTCCCGGGACTAGCCTAGGGTGGTACAATGAGCAGTTCTTC
d_gene: .; abundance: few; j_gene: TRBJ2-7; v_gene: TRBV19; CDR3aa: CASSTRDKGSYEQYF; CDR3nt: TGTGCCAGTAGCACCCGGGACAAGGGATCCTACGAGCAGTACTTC
d_gene: TRBD2; abundance: .; j_gene: TRBJ2-3; v_gene: TRBV29-1; CDR3aa: CSASGAGGRTDKQYF; CDR3nt: TGCAGCGCCTCGGGAGCGGGAGGACGCACAGATAAGCAGTATTTT
d_gene: .; abundance: .; j_gene: TRBJ2-1; v_gene: TRBV3-1; CDR3aa: CASRQTGKQFF; CDR3nt: TGTGCCAGCAGACAAACAGGCAAGCAGTTCTTC
d_gene: TRBD2; abundance: .; j_gene: TRBJ2-1; v_gene: TRBV28; CDR3aa: CASRISGRLINEQFF; CDR3nt: TGTGCCAGCAGAATTAGCGGGAGACTGATCAATGAGCAGTTCTTC
d_gene: .; abundance: .; j_gene: TRBJ2-7; v_gene: TRBV28; CDR3aa: CASMGWIYEQYF; CDR3nt: TGTGCCAGCATGGGCTGGATCTACGAGCAGTACTTC
d_gene: .; abundance: .; j_gene: TRBJ2-5; v_gene: TRBV6-1; CDR3aa: CASRLDRPQETQYF; CDR3nt: TGTGCCAGCAGACTAGACAGGCCTCAAGAGACCCAGTACTTC